The entry below describes one TCR beta chain. The assay used deep level. Measured with immunoSEQ multiplex PCR; TCRdb has only the in-frame clones, and not every one. The data show more than 2,000,000 clones, about 92% seen once. The data originate from a study of shared clonotypes between healthy human individuals. V was cut by 1 base and J by 4 bases, with 21 bases left in between. Looked up from germline, CDR1 is SGHKS and CDR2 is YYEKEE (reference sequence). The CDR3 consists of 18 residues. The rearrangement uses TRBV5-5 and TRBJ1-5; D possibly corresponds to TRBD1 (5 bases). This sequence originates from a man aged 18 to 30 in good health. Sequencing was performed on naive CD4+ T cells sorted from blood. The subset is: CD45RA+ positively selected. The CDR3 here is CASSLSTGGPTLNQPQHF. The CDR3, as DNA: TGTGCCAGCAGCTTGAGCACAGGCGGGCCAACTCTTAATCAGCCCCAGCATTTT.